This entry features one TCR beta chain sequence. Its antigen is undetermined. The data derive from a study of T cells in pancreatic ductal adenocarcinoma. Regarding the study as a whole: Enrichment of CD45RO+ effector over naive T cells in tumors may bias clonality.

Method: immunoSEQ multiplex PCR; TCRdb's copy keeps in-frame clones and lacks some. The top ten hold approximately 3.1% of the sample, which has approximately 97,000 clones, over 90% seen once. No neoadjuvant therapy was given to the selected pancreatic ductal adenocarcinoma patients before their surgery. The CDR3 spans 16 residues. Germline V CDR1 and CDR2: SGDLS, YYNGEE. The V segment lost 4 bases and the J segment 5 bases; nucleotides outside the gene matches: 8. This receptor was taken from a human donor with pancreatic ductal adenocarcinoma. The chain couples TRBV9 to TRBJ2-5; 13 nucleotides line up with TRBD2. Sequenced: PBMCs. The CDR3 here is CASSPRTSGRGETQYF. CDR3 nucleotides: TGTGCCAGCAGCCCCCGGACTAGCGGGAGAGGCGAGACCCAGTACTTC.